The 12 T cell receptor beta chains given below trace back to one sample, sequenced in a study of blood T cell repertoires in COVID-19. Method: immunoSEQ multiplex PCR; TCRdb's copy keeps in-frame clones and lacks some. The sample has about 210,000 clones, about 86% seen once. The specimen sequenced was peripheral blood. These receptor sequences come from a woman in her fifties or sixties with acute or convalescent COVID-19.

J is TRBJ2-7 and V is TRBV7-2, with D uncertain. Per germline, CDR1 SGHTA and CDR2 FQGNSA. The CDR3 length is 12 residues. Trimming cost V 1 base and J 6 bases, with 7 bases left between them. In DNA, the CDR3 is TGTGCCAGCAGCTTAGGGAGATCCGAGCAGTACTTC. Encoded protein: CASSLGRSEQYF.

The chain uses TRBV6-5 and TRBJ2-5; a possible D gene is TRBD2 (6 bases). Germline CDR1 reads MNHEY; CDR2 reads SVGAGI. V was trimmed by 0 bases and J by 7 bases, leaving 18 bases between them. The CDR3 has 16 amino acids. The CDR3 nucleotides read TGTGCCAGCAGTTACTCACATCAGCGGAGGGCGGGGACCCAGTACTTC. Protein product: CASSYSHQRRAGTQYF.

This rearrangement joins TRBV15 to TRBJ1-1, with a weak D call TRBD1 (5 bases). CDR1 LNHNV and CDR2 YYDKDF come from the germline V gene (reference sequence). Trimming took off 8 bases at V and 1 base at J, with 11 bases between the two ends. This CDR3 has 13 residues. CDR3 amino acids: CATALTGNTEAFF. Written as DNA, the CDR3 is TGTGCCACCGCGCTTACAGGGAACACTGAAGCTTTCTTT.

This chain links TRBV3-1 (or the pseudogene TRBV3-2) with TRBJ2-1; 7 bases are a match to TRBD2. The CDR3 sequence is 16 residues long. Per germline, CDR1 LGHDT and CDR2 YNNKEL (reference sequence). Trimming cost V 0 bases and J 4 bases; bases outside gene matches: 6. The DNA for the CDR3 is TGTGCCAGCAGCCAAGAGGGGGGGGGTGATTACAATGAGCAGTTCTTC. This gives the protein CASSQEGGGDYNEQFF.

The rearrangement uses TRBV24-1 and TRBJ1-2, with 9 nucleotides matching TRBD1. The CDR3 has 13 residues. Germline CDR1 and CDR2: KGHDR and SFDVKD. J was trimmed by 6 bases and V by 2 bases; bases with no gene match: 0. The CDR3 DNA follows: TGTGCCACCAGTGATTGGACAGGGGATGGCTACACCTTC. This codes for CATSDWTGDGYTF.

This chain joins TRBV4-1 and TRBJ1-5; the D gene is possibly TRBD1 (5 bases). The CDR3 covers 17 residues. V was pared by 0 bases and J by 0 bases, with 12 bases between. Germline V gene data show CDR1 as MGHRA and CDR2 as YSYEKL. The CDR3 here is CASSQDQGGYSNQPQHF. CDR3 DNA sequence: TGCGCCAGCAGCCAAGATCAGGGCGGTTATAGCAATCAGCCCCAGCATTTT.

A word on this clone: The CDR3 does not end in the conserved phenylalanine or tryptophan, so this is likely a read error. No DNA is shown, since the ends of the CDR3 on it are uncertain; the CDR3 is the one TCRdb lists. J is TRBJ1-1 and V is TRBV21-1. TRBV21-1 is given as a pseudogene. The CDR3 is made up of 8 amino acids, end residues included. The CDR3 here is CASSKAFR.

The chain couples TRBV12-3 or TRBV12-4 to TRBJ1-2, with TRBD1 identical over 9 bases. The CDR3 spans 12 residues. V trimming: 6 bases; J trimming: 6 bases; junction bases outside the gene matches: 2. DNA for the CDR3: TGTGCCAGCAGGGGACAGGGAGATGGCTACACCTTC. It yields the protein CASRGQGDGYTF.

Worth noting for this clone: This specimen includes other DNA sequences encoding the same CDR3. The V and J genes are TRBV24-1 and TRBJ2-3; the D gene is possibly TRBD1 (6 bases). V was trimmed by 0 bases and J by 0 bases, leaving 9 bases between them. The CDR3 contains 16 residues. In germline, CDR1 is KGHDR, CDR2 SFDVKD. The CDR3: CATSDLTGRSTDTQYF. DNA for the CDR3: TGTGCCACCAGTGATTTGACAGGGAGAAGCACAGATACGCAGTATTTT.

The gene calls are TRBV5-1 and TRBJ1-5, with a possible D match to TRBD1 (6 bases). Germline V gene sequence: CDR1 SGHRS, CDR2 YFSETQ. V lost 4 bases, J lost 7 bases, and 15 bases lay in between. This CDR3 contains 14 residues. As DNA, the CDR3 is TGCGCCAGCAGCGTACAGGGATTGGGGCAGCCCCAGCATTTT. Protein: CASSVQGLGQPQHF.

V gene TRBV24-1 combines with J gene TRBJ1-4; maybe TRBD1 (6 bases). The germline V gene encodes CDR1 KGHDR and CDR2 SFDVKD. This CDR3 spans 14 amino acids. The germline V and J ends were trimmed by 7 bases and 3 bases, with 11 bases remaining between them. CDR3 protein: CATSSRGPNEKLFF. The CDR3, as DNA: TGTGCCACCAGCTCCAGGGGACCTAATGAAAAACTGTTTTTT.

The chain is built from TRBV6-2 or TRBV6-3 and TRBJ1-1, with a possible D match to TRBD1 (6 bases). Germline values: CDR1 MNHEY, CDR2 SVGEGT. CDR3 length equals 13 residues. Trimming removed 2 bases from V and 3 bases from J, with 7 bases in between. In DNA, the CDR3 is TGTGCCAGCAGTTACCGACAGGACACTGAAGCTTTCTTT. Its translation: CASSYRQDTEAFF.